This T cell receptor beta chain was obtained from a study of cytomegalovirus exposure and HLA in healthy donors. Germline values: CDR1 LNHDA, CDR2 SQIVND (reference sequence). V lost 5 bases and J lost 5; bases outside the gene matches: 10. This CDR3 has 15 amino acids. Use of 60 Vbeta and 13 Jbeta primers characterized the PCR. Clones were sequenced by immunoSEQ multiplex PCR, and TCRdb holds only the in-frame ones, with some missing. The profile shows some 170,000 clones, around 81% of them singletons. The TCR comes from a woman younger than 35 in good health and CMV-seropositive. Specimen: PBMCs. The V call is TRBV19, the J call TRBJ2-7; 9 positions match TRBD2. CDR3 nucleotides: TGTGCCAGTAGTTCGGGCGGGGGGGCTGTAGACGAGCAGTACTTC. It encodes CASSSGGGAVDEQYF. Based on the CDR3 plus reference TRBV19 and TRBJ2-7, the full variable domain is DGGITQSPKYLFRKEGQNVTLSCEQNLNHDAMYWYRQDPGQGLRLIYYSQIVNDFQKGDIAEGYSVSREKKESFPLTVTSAQKNPTAFYLCASSSGGGAVDEQYFGPGTRLTVT.